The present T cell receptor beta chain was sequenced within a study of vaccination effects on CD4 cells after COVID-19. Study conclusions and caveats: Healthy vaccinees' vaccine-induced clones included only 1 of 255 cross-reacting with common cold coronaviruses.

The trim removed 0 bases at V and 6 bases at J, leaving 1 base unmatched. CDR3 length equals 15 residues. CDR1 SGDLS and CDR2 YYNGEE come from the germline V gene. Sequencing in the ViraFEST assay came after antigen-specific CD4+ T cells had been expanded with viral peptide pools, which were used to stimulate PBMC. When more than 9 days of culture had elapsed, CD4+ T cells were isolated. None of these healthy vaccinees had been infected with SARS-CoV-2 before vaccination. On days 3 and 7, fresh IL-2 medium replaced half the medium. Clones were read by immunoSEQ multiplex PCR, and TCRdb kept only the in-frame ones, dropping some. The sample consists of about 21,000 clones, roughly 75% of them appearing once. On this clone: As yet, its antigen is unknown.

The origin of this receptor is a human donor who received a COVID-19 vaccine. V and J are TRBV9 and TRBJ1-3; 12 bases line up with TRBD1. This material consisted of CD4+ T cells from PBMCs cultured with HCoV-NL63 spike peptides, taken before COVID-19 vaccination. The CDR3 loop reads CASSVEGQGANTIYF. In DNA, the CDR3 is TGTGCCAGCAGCGTAGAGGGACAGGGGGCAAACACCATATATTTT.